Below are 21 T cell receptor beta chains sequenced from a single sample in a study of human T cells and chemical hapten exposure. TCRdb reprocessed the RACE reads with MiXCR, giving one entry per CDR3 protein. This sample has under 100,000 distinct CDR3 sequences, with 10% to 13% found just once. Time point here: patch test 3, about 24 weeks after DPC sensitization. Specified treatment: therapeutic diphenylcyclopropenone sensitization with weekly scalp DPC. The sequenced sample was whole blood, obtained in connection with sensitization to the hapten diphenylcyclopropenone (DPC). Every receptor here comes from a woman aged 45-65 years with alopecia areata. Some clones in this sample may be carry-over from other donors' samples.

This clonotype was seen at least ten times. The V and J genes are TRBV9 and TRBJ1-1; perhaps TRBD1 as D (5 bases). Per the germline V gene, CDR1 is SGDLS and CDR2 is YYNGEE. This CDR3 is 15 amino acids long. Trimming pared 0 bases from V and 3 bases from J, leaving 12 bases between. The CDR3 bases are TGTGCCAGCAGCGTAGGACCGGGGGTTTACACTGAAGCTTTCTTT. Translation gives CASSVGPGVYTEAFF.

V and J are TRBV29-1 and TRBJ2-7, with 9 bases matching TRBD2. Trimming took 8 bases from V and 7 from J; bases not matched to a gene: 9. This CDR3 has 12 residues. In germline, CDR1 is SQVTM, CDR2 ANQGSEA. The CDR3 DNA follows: TGCAGCCTTATAGCGGGAGTGGGTGAGCAGTACTTC. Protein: CSLIAGVGEQYF.

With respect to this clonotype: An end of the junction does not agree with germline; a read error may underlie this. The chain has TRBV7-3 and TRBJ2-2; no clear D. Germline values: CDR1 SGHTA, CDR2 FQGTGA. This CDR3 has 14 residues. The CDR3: CACSPPGNTGELFF. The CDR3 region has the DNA TGTGCCTGCAGCCCTCCAGGGAACACCGGGGAGCTGTTTTTT.

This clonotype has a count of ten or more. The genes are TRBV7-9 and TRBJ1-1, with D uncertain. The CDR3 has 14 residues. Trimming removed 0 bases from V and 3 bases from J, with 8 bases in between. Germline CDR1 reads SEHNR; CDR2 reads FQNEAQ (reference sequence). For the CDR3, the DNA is TGTGCCAGCAGCTTAGCGGCCCAGCACACTGAAGCTTTCTTT. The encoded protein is CASSLAAQHTEAFF.

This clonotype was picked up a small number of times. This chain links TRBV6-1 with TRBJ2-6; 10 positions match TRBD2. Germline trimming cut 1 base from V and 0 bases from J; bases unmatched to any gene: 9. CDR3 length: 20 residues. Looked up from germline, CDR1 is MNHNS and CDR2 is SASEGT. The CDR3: CASSEEGLAGASSGANVLTF. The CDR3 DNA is TGTGCCAGCAGTGAAGAGGGCCTAGCGGGAGCCTCCTCTGGGGCCAACGTCCTGACTTTC.

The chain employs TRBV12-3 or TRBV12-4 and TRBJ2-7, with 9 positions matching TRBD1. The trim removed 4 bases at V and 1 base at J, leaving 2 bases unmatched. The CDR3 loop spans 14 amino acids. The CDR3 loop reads CASSYGTGSYEQYF. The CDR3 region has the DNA TGTGCCAGCAGTTATGGGACAGGGTCCTACGAGCAGTACTTC.

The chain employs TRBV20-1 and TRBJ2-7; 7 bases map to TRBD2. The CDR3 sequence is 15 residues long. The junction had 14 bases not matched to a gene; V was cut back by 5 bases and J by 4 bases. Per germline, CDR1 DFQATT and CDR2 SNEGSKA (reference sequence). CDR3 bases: TGCAGTGCTCCTCACTCCCGGGAGGTTATATACGAGCAGTACTTC. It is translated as CSAPHSREVIYEQYF.

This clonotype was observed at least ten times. CDR3 DNA sequence: TGTGCCTGGAGTGTACCCCTGGGGCGGGCGGCCCAGTACTTC. It encodes CAWSVPLGRAAQYF. The chain combines TRBV30 with TRBJ2-5; D might be TRBD1 or TRBD2, each matching 5 bases. V was cut by 0 bases and J by 9 bases, with 17 bases left in between. CDR3 size: 14 residues. Germline V CDR1 and CDR2: GTSNPN, SVGIG (reference sequence).

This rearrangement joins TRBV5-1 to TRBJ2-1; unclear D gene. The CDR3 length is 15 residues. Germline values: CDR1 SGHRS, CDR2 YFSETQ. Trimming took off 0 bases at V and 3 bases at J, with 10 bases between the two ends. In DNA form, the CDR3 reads TGCGCCAGCAGCTTGGGCGGCATTCTCTACAATGAGCAGTTCTTC. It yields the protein CASSLGGILYNEQFF.

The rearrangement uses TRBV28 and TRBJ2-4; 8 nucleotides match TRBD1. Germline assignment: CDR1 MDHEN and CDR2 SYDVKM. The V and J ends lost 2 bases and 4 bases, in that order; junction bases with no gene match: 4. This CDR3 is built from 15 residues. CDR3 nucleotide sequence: TGTGCCAGCAGTTTACAGGGGGCTCTGAAAAACATTCAGTACTTC. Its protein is CASSLQGALKNIQYF.

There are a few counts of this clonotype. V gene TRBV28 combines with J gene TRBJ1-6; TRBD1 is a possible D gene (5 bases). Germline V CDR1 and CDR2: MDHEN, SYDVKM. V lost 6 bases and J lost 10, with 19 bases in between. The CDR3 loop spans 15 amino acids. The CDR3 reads CASSLPTVGGSPLHF. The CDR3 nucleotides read TGTGCCAGCAGCTTACCGACAGTCGGGGGGTCACCCCTCCACTTT.

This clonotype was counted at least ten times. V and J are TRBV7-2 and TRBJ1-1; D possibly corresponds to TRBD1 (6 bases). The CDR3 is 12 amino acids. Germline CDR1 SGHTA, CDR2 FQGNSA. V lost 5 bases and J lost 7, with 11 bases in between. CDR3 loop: CASSEGVGEAFF. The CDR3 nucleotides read TGTGCCAGCAGCGAGGGGGTTGGTGAAGCTTTCTTT.

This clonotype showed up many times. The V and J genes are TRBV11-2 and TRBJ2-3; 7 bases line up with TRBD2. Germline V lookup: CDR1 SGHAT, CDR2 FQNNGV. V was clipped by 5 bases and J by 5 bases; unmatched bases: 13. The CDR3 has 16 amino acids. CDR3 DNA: TGTGCCAGCAGCCTCCTCACTAGCGCGGATGGAGATACGCAGTATTTT. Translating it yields CASSLLTSADGDTQYF.

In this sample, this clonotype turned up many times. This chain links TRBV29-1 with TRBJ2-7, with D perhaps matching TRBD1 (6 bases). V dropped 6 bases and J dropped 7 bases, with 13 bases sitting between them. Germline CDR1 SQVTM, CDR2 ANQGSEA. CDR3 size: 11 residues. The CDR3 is CSVVWGREQYF. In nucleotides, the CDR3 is TGCAGCGTAGTTTGGGGGCGGGAGCAGTACTTC.

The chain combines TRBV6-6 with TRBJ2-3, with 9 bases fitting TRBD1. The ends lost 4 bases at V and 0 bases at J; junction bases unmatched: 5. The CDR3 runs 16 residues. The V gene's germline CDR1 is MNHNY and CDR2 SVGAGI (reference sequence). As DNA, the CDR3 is TGTGCCAGCAGTTTCGGGACAGGGACTAGCACAGATACGCAGTATTTT. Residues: CASSFGTGTSTDTQYF.

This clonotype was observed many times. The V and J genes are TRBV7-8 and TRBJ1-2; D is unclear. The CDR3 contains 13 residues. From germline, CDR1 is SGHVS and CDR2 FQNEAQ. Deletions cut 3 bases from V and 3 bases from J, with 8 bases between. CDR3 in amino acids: CASSFEGDYGYTF. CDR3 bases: TGTGCCAGCAGCTTCGAGGGCGACTATGGCTACACCTTC.

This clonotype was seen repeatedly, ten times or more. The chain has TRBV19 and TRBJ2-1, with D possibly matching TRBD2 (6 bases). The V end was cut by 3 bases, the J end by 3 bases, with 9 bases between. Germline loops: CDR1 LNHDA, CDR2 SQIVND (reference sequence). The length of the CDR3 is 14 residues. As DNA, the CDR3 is TGTGCCAGTAGTATTCAGCGGGTCTACAATGAGCAGTTCTTC. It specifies CASSIQRVYNEQFF.

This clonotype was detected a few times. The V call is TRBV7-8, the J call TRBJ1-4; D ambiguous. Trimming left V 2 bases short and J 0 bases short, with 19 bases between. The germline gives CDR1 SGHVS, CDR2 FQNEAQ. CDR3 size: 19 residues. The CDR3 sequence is CASSLLRTRVVATNEKLFF. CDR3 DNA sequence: TGTGCCAGCAGCTTACTTAGAACCAGAGTCGTGGCAACTAATGAAAAACTGTTTTTT.

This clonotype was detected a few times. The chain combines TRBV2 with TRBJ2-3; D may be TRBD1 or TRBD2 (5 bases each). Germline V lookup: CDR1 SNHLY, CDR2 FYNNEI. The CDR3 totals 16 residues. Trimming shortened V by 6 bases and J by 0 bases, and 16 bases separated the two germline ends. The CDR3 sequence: CASSSQGTPSTDTQYF. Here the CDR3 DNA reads TGTGCCAGCAGCTCGCAAGGGACCCCAAGCACAGATACGCAGTATTTT.

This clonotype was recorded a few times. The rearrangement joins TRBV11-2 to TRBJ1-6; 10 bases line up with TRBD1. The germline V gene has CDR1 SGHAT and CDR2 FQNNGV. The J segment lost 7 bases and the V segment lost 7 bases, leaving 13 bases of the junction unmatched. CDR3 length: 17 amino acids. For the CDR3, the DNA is TGTGCCAGCACCCTGTTGGGGACAGGGGTAAACAATTCACCCCTCCACTTT. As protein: CASTLLGTGVNNSPLHF.

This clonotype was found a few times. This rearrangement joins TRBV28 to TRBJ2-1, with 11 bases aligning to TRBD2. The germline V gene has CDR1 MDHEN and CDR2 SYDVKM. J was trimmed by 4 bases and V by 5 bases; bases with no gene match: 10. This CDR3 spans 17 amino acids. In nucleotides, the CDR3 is TGTGCCAGCAGTCCTCCGGGACTAGCGGTATTGTACAATGAGCAGTTCTTC. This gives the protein CASSPPGLAVLYNEQFF.